This T cell receptor (beta chain) was captured in a study of beta chain features in type 1 diabetes. Study-level findings and limits: Shortening that was moderate but significant affected the TCRB CDR3s of Type 1 diabetes patients in all four CD4+ subsets.

This clone was recorded at least ten times. What it binds is unknown. V was clipped by 5 bases and J by 4 bases, with 11 bases between them. Germline V gene data show CDR1 as ENHRY and CDR2 as SYGVKD. The CDR3 loop spans 13 amino acids. Expressed TCRB transcripts got sequenced, as all isolated RNA was reverse transcribed. Sequenced by immunoSEQ multiplex PCR; TCRdb stores in-frame clones only, minus some. Counted here are over 150,000 clones, about 7.3% occurring once; the ten biggest clones make up nearly 0.65%. The sequenced sample consisted of central memory CD4+ T cells from blood. The genes are TRBV10-3 and TRBJ1-2, with a tentative D call TRBD1 (5 bases). This clonotype was obtained from a man aged 18 to 29 in good health. This CDR3 is CAISPGMIYGYTF. As DNA, the CDR3 is TGTGCCATCAGTCCAGGGATGATCTATGGCTACACCTTC.